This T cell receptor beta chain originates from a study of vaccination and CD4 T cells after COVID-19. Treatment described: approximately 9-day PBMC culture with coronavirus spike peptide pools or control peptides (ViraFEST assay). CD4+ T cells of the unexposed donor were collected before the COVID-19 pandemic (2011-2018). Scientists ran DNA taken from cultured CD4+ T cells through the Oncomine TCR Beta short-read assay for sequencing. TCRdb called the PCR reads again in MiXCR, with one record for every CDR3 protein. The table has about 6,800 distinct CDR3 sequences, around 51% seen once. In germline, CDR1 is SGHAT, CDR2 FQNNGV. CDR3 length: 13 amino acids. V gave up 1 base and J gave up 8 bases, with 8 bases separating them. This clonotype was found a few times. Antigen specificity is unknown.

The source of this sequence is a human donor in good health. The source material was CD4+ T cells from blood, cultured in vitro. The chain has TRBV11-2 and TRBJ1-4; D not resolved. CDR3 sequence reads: CASSLGGVEKLFF. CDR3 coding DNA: TGTGCCAGCAGCTTAGGTGGGGTGGAAAAACTGTTTTTT. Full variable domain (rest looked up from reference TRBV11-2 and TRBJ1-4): EAGVAQSPRYKIIEKRQSVAFWCNPISGHATLYWYQQILGQGPKLLIQFQNNGVVDDSQLPKDRFSAERLKGVDSTLKIQPAKLEDSAVYLCASSLGGVEKLFFGSGTQLSVL.